This T cell receptor (beta chain) was captured in a study of blood T cell repertoires in COVID-19. On the study more broadly: PBMCs, B-cell-depleted T cells, or T cells provided the cDNA or gDNA that made up the material.

Per the germline V gene, CDR1 is MNHEY and CDR2 is SVGAGI. The junction had 13 bases not matched to a gene; V was cut back by 6 bases and J by 7 bases. This CDR3 has 15 residues. In the authors' workflow: Reference gene primer amplification gave estimated nucleated cell counts. Produced via immunoSEQ multiplex PCR; TCRdb's table is partial and in-frame only. Clone size and the V and J calls come from that table; the DNA yielded D and trimming. In the table there are 150,000 to 200,000 clones, roughly nine tenths of which are singletons. The sequenced sample consisted of peripheral blood. The receptor's source is a man in his 70s with active or convalescent COVID-19. The V gene is TRBV6-5, the J gene TRBJ2-5; TRBD2 matches 8 bases. The CDR3 region has the DNA TGTGCCAGCAGCGCTAATCCGGGACGGGGGGGGACCCAGTACTTC. It yields the protein CASSANPGRGGTQYF.